This T cell receptor beta chain was sequenced in a study of T cells after yellow fever vaccination. Study conclusions and caveats: Some clonotypes were seen in both the CD4 and the CD8 compartments. These made up a small share and likely arose from convergent recombination.

A note on this clonotype: Its antigen is unknown.

The germline V gene encodes CDR1 LNHNV and CDR2 YYDKDF (reference sequence). Trimming took 0 bases from V and 3 from J, leaving 8 bases between them. The CDR3 runs 14 residues. Each CDR3 protein gets one entry after TCRdb re-called the 5' RACE reads with MiXCR. This table holds roughly 500,000 distinct CDR3 sequences, 15% to 20% found once. The sequence was collected from a man aged 25-40 years who received the YFV17D yellow fever vaccine. This chain uses TRBV15 with TRBJ2-5, with unresolved D. This sample comprised PBMCs, obtained 15 days after the yellow fever booster vaccination. The CDR3 region is CATSREVGKETQYF. CDR3 DNA: TGTGCCACCAGCAGAGAAGTTGGGAAAGAGACCCAGTACTTC.